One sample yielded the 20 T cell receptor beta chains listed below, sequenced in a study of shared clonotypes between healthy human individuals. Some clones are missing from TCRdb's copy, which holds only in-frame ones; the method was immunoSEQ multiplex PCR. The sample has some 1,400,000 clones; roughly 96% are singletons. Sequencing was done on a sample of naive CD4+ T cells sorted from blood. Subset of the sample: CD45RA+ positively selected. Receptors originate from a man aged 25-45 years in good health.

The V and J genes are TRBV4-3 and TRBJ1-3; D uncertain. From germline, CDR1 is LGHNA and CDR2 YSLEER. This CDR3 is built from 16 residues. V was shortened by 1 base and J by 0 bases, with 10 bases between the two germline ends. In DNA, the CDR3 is TGCGCCAGCAGCCAAGGGCCAAGCAGCTCTGGAAACACCATATATTTT. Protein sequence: CASSQGPSSSGNTIYF.

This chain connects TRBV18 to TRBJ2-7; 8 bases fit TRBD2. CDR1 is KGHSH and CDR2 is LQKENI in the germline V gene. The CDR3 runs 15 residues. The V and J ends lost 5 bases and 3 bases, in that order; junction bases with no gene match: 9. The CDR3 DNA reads TGTGCCAGCTCATCAGCGGGAGTTCCTAACTACGAGCAGTACTTC. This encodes CASSSAGVPNYEQYF.

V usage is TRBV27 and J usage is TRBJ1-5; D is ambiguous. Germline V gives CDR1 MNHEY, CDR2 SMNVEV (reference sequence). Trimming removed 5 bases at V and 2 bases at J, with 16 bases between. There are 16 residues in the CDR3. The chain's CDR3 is CASSKDAVRGNQPQHF. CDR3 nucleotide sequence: TGTGCCAGCAGTAAAGATGCGGTCCGGGGCAATCAGCCCCAGCATTTT.

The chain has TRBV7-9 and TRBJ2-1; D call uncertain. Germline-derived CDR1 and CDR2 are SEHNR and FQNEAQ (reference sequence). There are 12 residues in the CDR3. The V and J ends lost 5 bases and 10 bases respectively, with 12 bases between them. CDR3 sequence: CASSPQRLEQFF. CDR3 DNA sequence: TGTGCCAGCAGCCCGCAGAGGTTGGAGCAGTTCTTC.

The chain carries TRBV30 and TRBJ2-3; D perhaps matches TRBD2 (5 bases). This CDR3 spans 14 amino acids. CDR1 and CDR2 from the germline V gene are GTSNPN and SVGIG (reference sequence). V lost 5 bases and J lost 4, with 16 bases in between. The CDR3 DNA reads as TGTGCCTGGGGTTCCGAGGGATTTTCAGATACGCAGTATTTT. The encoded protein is CAWGSEGFSDTQYF.

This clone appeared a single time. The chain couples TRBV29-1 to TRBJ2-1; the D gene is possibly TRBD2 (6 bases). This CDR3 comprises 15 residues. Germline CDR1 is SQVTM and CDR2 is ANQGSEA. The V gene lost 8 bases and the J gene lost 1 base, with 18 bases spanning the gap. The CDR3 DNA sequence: TGCAGCTCTGAGGTCACCGGGAGTTCCTACAATGAGCAGTTCTTC. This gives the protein CSSEVTGSSYNEQFF.

This CDR3 reads CASSLGPYNTYEQYF. The CDR3 DNA follows: TGTGCCAGCAGCTTGGGTCCCTACAATACCTACGAGCAGTACTTC. The chain is built from TRBV5-5 and TRBJ2-7; unclear D gene. CDR3 size: 15 residues. The V and J ends lost 0 bases and 2 bases respectively, with 12 bases between them. Germline V CDR1 and CDR2: SGHKS, YYEKEE (reference sequence).

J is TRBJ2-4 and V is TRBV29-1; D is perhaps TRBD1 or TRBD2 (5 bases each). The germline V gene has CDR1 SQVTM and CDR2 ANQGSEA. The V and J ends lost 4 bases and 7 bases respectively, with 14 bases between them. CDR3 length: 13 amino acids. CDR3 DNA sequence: TGCAGCGTTGTTCAACTAGGGGTTAACATTCAGTACTTC. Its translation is CSVVQLGVNIQYF.

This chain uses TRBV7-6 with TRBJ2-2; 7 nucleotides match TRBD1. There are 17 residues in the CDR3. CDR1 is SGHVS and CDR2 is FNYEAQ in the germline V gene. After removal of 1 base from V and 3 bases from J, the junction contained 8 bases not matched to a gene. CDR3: CASSLVLTGLDTGELFF. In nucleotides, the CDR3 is TGTGCCAGCAGCTTAGTTCTGACAGGGTTGGACACCGGGGAGCTGTTTTTT.

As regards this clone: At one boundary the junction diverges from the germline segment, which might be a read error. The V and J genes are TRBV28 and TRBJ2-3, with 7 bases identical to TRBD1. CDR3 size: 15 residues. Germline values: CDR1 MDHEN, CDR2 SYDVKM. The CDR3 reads CASSLGSGRTGTQYF. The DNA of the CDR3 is TGTGCCAGCAGTTTAGGGAGCGGAAGGACAGGTACGCAGTATTTT.

The CDR3 DNA reads TGTGCCAGCTCAAAAGGGCAGGAGGGCACTGAAGCTTTCTTT. Encoded protein: CASSKGQEGTEAFF. The chain joins TRBV18 to TRBJ1-1; no clear D. The CDR3 length is 14 residues. In germline, CDR1 is KGHSH, CDR2 LQKENI. V lost 5 bases to trimming and J lost 4 bases, with 14 bases between them.

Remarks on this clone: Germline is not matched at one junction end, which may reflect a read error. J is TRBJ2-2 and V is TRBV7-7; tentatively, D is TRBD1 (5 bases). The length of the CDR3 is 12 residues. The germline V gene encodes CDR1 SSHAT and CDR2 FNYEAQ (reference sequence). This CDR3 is CASRAESGELFF. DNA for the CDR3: TGTGCTAGCAGGGCCGAGTCCGGGGAGCTGTTTTTT.

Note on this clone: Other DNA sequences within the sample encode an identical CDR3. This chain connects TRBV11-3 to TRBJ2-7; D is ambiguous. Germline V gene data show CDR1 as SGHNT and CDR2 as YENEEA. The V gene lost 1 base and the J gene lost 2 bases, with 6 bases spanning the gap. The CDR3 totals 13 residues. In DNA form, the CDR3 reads TGTGCCAGCAGCTTAGGACGGGCCTACGAGCAGTACTTC. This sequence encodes CASSLGRAYEQYF.

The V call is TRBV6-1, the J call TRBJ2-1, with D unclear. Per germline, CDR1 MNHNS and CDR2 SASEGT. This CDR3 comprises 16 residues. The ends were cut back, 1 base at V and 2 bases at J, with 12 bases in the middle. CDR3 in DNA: TGTGCCAGCAGTGAAGTAAGGCAGGAGCCCTACAATGAGCAGTTCTTC. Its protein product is CASSEVRQEPYNEQFF.

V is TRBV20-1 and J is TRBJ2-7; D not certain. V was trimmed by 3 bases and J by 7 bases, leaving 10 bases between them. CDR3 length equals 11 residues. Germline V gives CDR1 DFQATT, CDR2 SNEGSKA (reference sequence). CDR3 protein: CSARVHPEQYF. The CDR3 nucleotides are TGCAGTGCTAGGGTGCACCCGGAGCAGTACTTC.

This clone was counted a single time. CDR3 sequence (DNA): TGTGCCAGCAGCCTAATAACAGGGTTCTACAATGAGCAGTTCTTC. Its protein product is CASSLITGFYNEQFF. This rearrangement joins TRBV13 to TRBJ2-1; D is perhaps TRBD1 (6 bases). V dropped 5 bases and J dropped 3 bases, with 14 bases sitting between them. The CDR3 length is 15 residues. The germline gives CDR1 PRHDT, CDR2 FYEKMQ (reference sequence).

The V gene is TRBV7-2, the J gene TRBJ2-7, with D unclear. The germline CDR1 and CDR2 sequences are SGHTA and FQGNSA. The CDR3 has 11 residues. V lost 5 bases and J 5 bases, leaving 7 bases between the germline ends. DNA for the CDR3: TGTGCCAGCAGCCCCCCCGACGAGCAGTACTTC. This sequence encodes CASSPPDEQYF.

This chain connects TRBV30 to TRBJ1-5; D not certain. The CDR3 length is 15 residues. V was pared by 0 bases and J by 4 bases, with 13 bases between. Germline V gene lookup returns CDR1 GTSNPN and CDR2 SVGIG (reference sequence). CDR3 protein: CAWSVGQTLNQPQHF. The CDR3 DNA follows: TGTGCCTGGAGTGTAGGCCAGACACTAAATCAGCCCCAGCATTTT.

The CDR3 is CASSVAGGRIRSYNEQFF. In DNA, the CDR3 is TGTGCCAGCAGCGTAGCAGGGGGACGGATTCGCTCCTACAATGAGCAGTTCTTC. The gene calls are TRBV6-4 and TRBJ2-1; 7 bases map to TRBD1. The germline V gene has CDR1 MRHNA and CDR2 SNTAGT. The CDR3 runs to 18 residues. Trimming at V came to 6 bases and at J to 0 bases, leaving 14 bases not matched to a gene.

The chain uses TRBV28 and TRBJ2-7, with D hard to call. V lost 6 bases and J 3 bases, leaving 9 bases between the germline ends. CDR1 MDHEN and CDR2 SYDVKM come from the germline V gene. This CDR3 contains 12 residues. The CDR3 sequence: CASRQGRYEQYF. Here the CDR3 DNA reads TGTGCCAGCAGGCAAGGCCGCTACGAGCAGTACTTC.